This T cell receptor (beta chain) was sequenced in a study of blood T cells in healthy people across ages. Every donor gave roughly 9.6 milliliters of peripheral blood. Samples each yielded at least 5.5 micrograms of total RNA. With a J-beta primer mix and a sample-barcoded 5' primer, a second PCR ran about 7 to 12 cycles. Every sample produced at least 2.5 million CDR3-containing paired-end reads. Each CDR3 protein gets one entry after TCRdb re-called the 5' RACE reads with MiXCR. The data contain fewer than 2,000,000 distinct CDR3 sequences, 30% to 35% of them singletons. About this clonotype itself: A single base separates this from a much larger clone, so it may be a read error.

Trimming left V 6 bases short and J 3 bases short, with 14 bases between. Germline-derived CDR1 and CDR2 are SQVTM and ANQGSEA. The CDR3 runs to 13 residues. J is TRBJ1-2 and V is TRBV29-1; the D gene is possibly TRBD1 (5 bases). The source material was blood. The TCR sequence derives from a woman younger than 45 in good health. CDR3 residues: CSVGDGADYGYTF. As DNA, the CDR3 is TGCAGCGTCGGGGACGGAGCGGACTATGGCTACACCTTC.